The sample holds many counts of the clone carrying this T cell receptor beta chain. The sample originates from a study of early T cells in non-severe SARS-CoV-2 infection. Whole-study context: Unpaired chains resulted from sequencing bulk RNA of unsorted whole blood.

The CDR3 has 13 residues. V was pared by 4 bases and J by 7 bases, with 6 bases of the junction left unmatched. Germline-derived CDR1 and CDR2 are SGHDT and YYEEEE. Molecules of cDNA were individually given unique molecular identifiers that were attached to them. TCRdb re-called the 5' RACE reads with MiXCR, one entry per CDR3 protein. The sample consists of more than 20,000 distinct CDR3 sequences, around 3.5% of them appearing once. This receptor was identified in an adult who was a healthcare worker with PCR-confirmed SARS-CoV-2 infection or an uninfected control (not recorded which). This rearrangement joins TRBV5-6 to TRBJ2-5, with TRBD1 matching over 8 bases. The sequenced sample was whole blood. The CDR3 DNA sequence: TGTGCCAGCAGCCAGGACAGGGTGAGGACCCAGTACTTC. It is translated as CASSQDRVRTQYF.